These 11 T cell receptor beta chains originate from one sample sequenced in a study of shared clonotypes between healthy human individuals. Produced via immunoSEQ multiplex PCR; TCRdb's table is partial and in-frame only. The sample includes more than 400,000 clones, roughly 80% of them seen just once. The sample taken for sequencing was PBMCs. All receptors come from a middle-aged woman in good health. Some clones in this sample may be carry-over from other donors' samples.

J is TRBJ2-1 and V is TRBV6-6; TRBD2 matches at 10 bases. The CDR3 sequence is 16 residues long. Germline CDR1 is MNHNY and CDR2 is SVGAGI (reference sequence). V was clipped by 6 bases and J by 2 bases; unmatched bases: 7. Here the CDR3 DNA reads TGTGCCAGCAGCTTCTCAGCGGGAGGGGCCTACAATGAGCAGTTCTTC. Protein product: CASSFSAGGAYNEQFF.

This clone has only one observation. The CDR3 bases are TGCGCCAGCAGCCAAGCGGGGACTTATAACTATGGCTACACCTTC. Protein sequence: CASSQAGTYNYGYTF. V is TRBV4-1 and J is TRBJ1-2, with D possibly matching TRBD1 (5 bases). CDR1 and CDR2 (germline): MGHRA, YSYEKL. Trimming took off 1 base at V and 1 base at J, with 10 bases between the two ends. The CDR3 runs 15 residues.

This chain joins TRBV7-2 and TRBJ2-1; D gene uncertain. Germline assignment: CDR1 SGHTA and CDR2 FQGNSA. The CDR3 contains 13 residues. The V gene lost 3 bases and the J gene lost 5 bases, with 8 bases spanning the gap. The CDR3: CASSFGQHNEQFF. CDR3 in DNA: TGTGCCAGCAGCTTTGGGCAGCACAATGAGCAGTTCTTC.

This clone was observed at least ten times. The chain links TRBV7-9 to TRBJ1-1; 7 positions match TRBD1. This CDR3 region has 16 residues. J was trimmed by 3 bases and V by 5 bases; bases with no gene match: 12. The germline gives CDR1 SEHNR, CDR2 FQNEAQ (reference sequence). Written as DNA, the CDR3 is TGTGCCAGCAGCCCCAGGGGGGGCAGCCAGTACACTGAAGCTTTCTTT. Protein: CASSPRGGSQYTEAFF.

The chain links TRBV6-4 to TRBJ1-4; D gene ambiguous. Between the trimmed V and J ends, which lost 2 bases and 8 bases, there was a span of 9 bases. In germline, CDR1 is MRHNA, CDR2 SNTAGT. This CDR3 has 13 amino acids. CDR3 residues: CASSDPKREKLFF. The CDR3 nucleotides are TGTGCCAGCAGTGACCCCAAAAGGGAAAAACTGTTTTTT.

The chain employs TRBV18 and TRBJ1-3; D not certain. Germline V lookup: CDR1 KGHSH, CDR2 LQKENI. This CDR3 has 12 amino acids. The V end lost 2 bases, the J end lost 7 bases, and 6 bases lay between the germline ends. CDR3 in amino acids: CASSPVDNTIYF. Here the CDR3 DNA reads TGTGCCAGCTCACCAGTGGACAACACCATATATTTT.

The gene calls are TRBV19 and TRBJ2-2; the D gene could be TRBD1 or TRBD2 (5 bases each). The CDR3 totals 15 residues. Germline loops: CDR1 LNHDA, CDR2 SQIVND (reference sequence). Between the trimmed V and J ends, which lost 10 bases and 5 bases, there was a span of 20 bases. The CDR3 protein is CATLPLAWGTGELFF. The CDR3 DNA reads TGTGCCACCCTCCCCTTAGCGTGGGGGACCGGGGAGCTGTTTTTT.

This clone was observed once. V and J are TRBV18 and TRBJ2-5; unclear D gene. Looked up from germline, CDR1 is KGHSH and CDR2 is LQKENI. This CDR3 has 12 amino acids. Trimming removed 5 bases at V and 3 bases at J, with 7 bases between. For the CDR3, the DNA is TGTGCCAGCTCAAGGACGGAAGAGACCCAGTACTTC. This encodes CASSRTEETQYF.

The chain recombines TRBV5-4 with TRBJ1-2, with 10 bases that match TRBD1. With V trimmed by 0 bases and J by 10 bases, 6 bases remained unmatched. Looked up from germline, CDR1 is SGHNT and CDR2 is YYREEE (reference sequence). This CDR3 has 14 residues. The CDR3 DNA follows: TGTGCCAGCAGCTTGGGACAGGGGGCGATGCCCTACACCTTC. Its protein is CASSLGQGAMPYTF.

This rearrangement joins TRBV9 to TRBJ2-1; TRBD2 matches 7 bases. With V trimmed by 0 bases and J by 0 bases, 6 bases remained unmatched. This CDR3 contains 17 residues. Per the germline V gene, CDR1 is SGDLS and CDR2 is YYNGEE. The CDR3 reads CASSVDLSGPSYNEQFF. CDR3 coding DNA: TGTGCCAGCAGCGTAGATCTTAGCGGGCCCTCCTACAATGAGCAGTTCTTC.

The table lists this clone with a count of one. The chain uses TRBV9 and TRBJ2-1, with 9 bases aligning to TRBD1. Germline CDR1 SGDLS, CDR2 YYNGEE. With 4 bases clipped from V and 7 bases from J, the junction kept 6 bases outside the gene matches. CDR3 size: 14 residues. The CDR3 DNA sequence: TGTGCCAGCAGCACACAGGGACAGGGAAATGAGCAGTTCTTC. As protein: CASSTQGQGNEQFF.